This entry describes one T cell receptor beta chain. The protocol was immunoSEQ multiplex PCR, while the TCRdb copy is restricted to in-frame clones and leaves out a portion. This table has some 180,000 clones, 80% to 95% appearing once. The data were taken from a study of T cell responses to AZD1222 COVID-19 vaccine. V trimming: 4 bases; J trimming: 1 base; junction bases outside the gene matches: 7. CDR3 length: 16 residues. Germline CDR1 is SEHNR and CDR2 is FQNEAQ (reference sequence). The chain recombines TRBV7-9 with TRBJ1-1, with TRBD1 matching 9 bases. This TCR derives from an adult who received the MenACWY meningococcal vaccine as a control. The input for sequencing was peripheral blood, taken 28 days after the second dose of the MenACWY control vaccine. The CDR3 bases are TGTGCCAGCAGCTCCGGGACAGGGTGGGGGAACACTGAAGCTTTCTTT. It specifies CASSSGTGWGNTEAFF.